The 32 T cell receptor beta chains below come from one sample, sequenced in a study of siplizumab effects on memory and regulatory T cells. Using immunoSEQ multiplex PCR, the repertoire was profiled, and TCRdb retains in-frame clones only, with some absent. The table records about 87,000 clones, 85% to 95% of them present only once. The specimen sequenced was non-Treg CD4+ T cells sorted from blood. These receptors originate from a human donor in good health.

This clone has just one count. CDR3: CASSIIPGNTEAFF. The CDR3 DNA reads TGTGCCAGTAGTATAATCCCCGGGAACACTGAAGCTTTCTTT. The chain uses TRBV19 and TRBJ1-1, with D uncertain. This CDR3 region has 14 residues. CDR1 is LNHDA and CDR2 is SQIVND in the germline V gene (reference sequence). The V end was cut by 2 bases, the J end by 1 base, with 8 bases between.

The chain combines TRBV7-2 with TRBJ2-7, with no clear D. The length of the CDR3 is 15 residues. Germline V gene data show CDR1 as SGHTA and CDR2 as FQGNSA. V was trimmed by 5 bases and J by 0 bases, leaving 14 bases between them. CDR3 DNA: TGTGCCAGCAGCCCCACCAGGCACAGCTCCTACGAGCAGTACTTC. Amino acid sequence: CASSPTRHSSYEQYF.

The chain employs TRBV19 and TRBJ1-1, with a tentative D call TRBD1 (6 bases). The CDR3 consists of 11 residues. From germline, CDR1 is LNHDA and CDR2 SQIVND (reference sequence). Trimming removed 1 base from V and 10 bases from J, with 7 bases in between. CDR3 bases: TGTGCCAGTAGTATAGGGGACACAGCTTTCTTT. It specifies CASSIGDTAFF.

In this sample, this clone turned up once. This chain connects TRBV5-1 to TRBJ1-1; D is unresolved. Trimming took 3 bases from V and 0 from J, leaving 9 bases between them. CDR3 length equals 14 residues. Germline-derived CDR1 and CDR2 are SGHRS and YFSETQ. The CDR3 protein is CASSYTDLNTEAFF. CDR3 nucleotides: TGCGCCAGCAGCTATACGGACCTGAACACTGAAGCTTTCTTT.

The chain links TRBV9 to TRBJ1-1, with 7 bases fitting TRBD1. The CDR3 covers 15 residues. The junction had 9 bases not matched to a gene; V was cut back by 3 bases and J by 4 bases. Germline-derived CDR1 and CDR2 are SGDLS and YYNGEE. This CDR3 is CASSDSEGGRTEAFF. The CDR3 DNA reads TGTGCCAGCAGCGATTCGGAAGGGGGCCGCACTGAAGCTTTCTTT. Complete variable domain (other parts from reference TRBV9 and TRBJ1-1): DSGVTQTPKHLITATGQRVTLRCSPRSGDLSVYWYQQSLDQGLQFLIQYYNGEERAKGNILERFSAQQFPDLHSELNLSSLELGDSALYFCASSDSEGGRTEAFFGQGTRLTVV.

The CDR3, as DNA: TGCGCCAGCAGCTTGGTTCCCCCCGTAAGCACAGATACGCAGTATTTT. Amino acid sequence: CASSLVPPVSTDTQYF. The chain recombines TRBV5-1 with TRBJ2-3; D is unresolved. V was pared by 0 bases and J by 0 bases, with 11 bases between. The germline gives CDR1 SGHRS, CDR2 YFSETQ. CDR3 length: 16 residues. The full variable domain, with the rest looked up from reference TRBV5-1 and TRBJ2-3, is KAGVTQTPRYLIKTRGQQVTLSCSPISGHRSVSWYQQTPGQGLQFLFEYFSETQRNKGNFPGRFSGRQFSNSRSEMNVSTLELGDSALYLCASSLVPPVSTDTQYFGPGTRLTVL.

This clone occurred once. CDR3 in DNA: TGTGCCAGCAGCTTAGGGGGCGGTCGTGGCTACACCTTC. Translated, it gives CASSLGGGRGYTF. The gene calls are TRBV7-9 and TRBJ1-2, with a tentative D call TRBD1 (5 bases). The CDR3 loop spans 13 amino acids. The germline gives CDR1 SEHNR, CDR2 FQNEAQ (reference sequence). V was pared by 1 base and J by 7 bases, with 10 bases between.

This chain links TRBV19 with TRBJ2-7; 8 nucleotides line up with TRBD1. Germline V gene lookup returns CDR1 LNHDA and CDR2 SQIVND (reference sequence). J gave up 2 bases and V 5 bases, and 5 bases lay outside the gene matches. CDR3 size: 14 residues. The CDR3 sequence is CASSARDRTYEQYF. CDR3 nucleotide sequence: TGTGCCAGTAGTGCCCGGGACAGGACCTACGAGCAGTACTTC.

This clone was picked up one time. The rearrangement uses TRBV19 and TRBJ1-1; 7 bases match TRBD1. Looked up from germline, CDR1 is LNHDA and CDR2 is SQIVND (reference sequence). J lost 4 bases, V lost 3 bases, and 5 bases had no gene match. The CDR3 length is 14 residues. The CDR3 sequence: CASSIGTELTEAFF. The CDR3 DNA reads TGTGCCAGTAGTATTGGGACAGAACTCACTGAAGCTTTCTTT.

This chain connects TRBV5-4 to TRBJ1-2; D possibly corresponds to TRBD1 (5 bases). The length of the CDR3 is 16 residues. Between the trimmed V and J ends, which lost 4 bases and 0 bases, there was a span of 16 bases. Germline-derived CDR1 and CDR2 are SGHNT and YYREEE (reference sequence). CDR3 DNA: TGTGCCAGCAGCCTTATATCGACAGCAGCTAACTATGGCTACACCTTC. Translating gives CASSLISTAANYGYTF.

The V call is TRBV11-2, the J call TRBJ2-7, with unresolved D. V lost 8 bases to trimming and J lost 4 bases, with 12 bases between them. The CDR3 spans 12 residues. CDR1 and CDR2 from the germline V gene are SGHAT and FQNNGV. CDR3 coding DNA: TGTGCCAGCGGCCAAGACCAGTACGAGCAGTACTTC. Translating gives CASGQDQYEQYF.

This chain joins TRBV7-6 and TRBJ1-4; D is undetermined. The V gene lost 2 bases and the J gene lost 8 bases, with 9 bases spanning the gap. The CDR3 covers 13 residues. Germline CDR1 SGHVS, CDR2 FNYEAQ. This chain's CDR3 is CASSLYGVEKLFF. The CDR3 DNA sequence: TGTGCCAGCAGCTTATATGGGGTGGAAAAACTGTTTTTT.

The J gene is TRBJ1-1, the V gene TRBV25-1; maybe TRBD1 (6 bases). V lost 6 bases and J 3 bases, leaving 20 bases between the germline ends. The length of the CDR3 is 16 residues. Per germline, CDR1 MGHDK and CDR2 SYGVNS. CDR3 sequence: CASSDHPGGADTEAFF. The CDR3 region has the DNA TGTGCCAGCAGCGACCACCCCGGGGGCGCGGACACTGAAGCTTTCTTT.

The chain employs TRBV6-5 and TRBJ2-7, with D perhaps matching TRBD2 (6 bases). The CDR3 is 15 residues long. V was pared by 5 bases and J by 6 bases, with 20 bases between. Germline V gene data show CDR1 as MNHEY and CDR2 as SVGAGI. CDR3 in amino acids: CASSPDGGASGEQYF. CDR3 DNA sequence: TGTGCCAGCAGTCCCGACGGAGGGGCCTCGGGCGAGCAGTACTTC.

The rearrangement joins TRBV6-6 to TRBJ1-3; D is ambiguous. Germline CDR1 MNHNY, CDR2 SVGAGI (reference sequence). The CDR3 sequence is 15 residues long. V was clipped by 6 bases and J by 0 bases, with 12 bases between them. The CDR3 sequence: CASSRTTSSGNTIYF. The CDR3 DNA reads TGTGCCAGCAGCCGTACAACCAGCTCTGGAAACACCATATATTTT.

The V and J genes are TRBV30 and TRBJ1-3; D possibly corresponds to TRBD1 (6 bases). The CDR3 contains 12 residues. From germline, CDR1 is GTSNPN and CDR2 SVGIG (reference sequence). Here the CDR3 reads CAGGASGNTIYF. The DNA of the CDR3 is TGTGCGGGGGGGGCCTCTGGAAACACCATATATTTT.

This chain connects TRBV27 to TRBJ2-3, with 7 bases aligning to TRBD2. This CDR3 comprises 16 residues. Germline-derived CDR1 and CDR2 are MNHEY and SMNVEV (reference sequence). The junction had 8 bases not matched to a gene; V was cut back by 3 bases and J by 2 bases. DNA of the CDR3: TGTGCCAGCAGTTTGTCCTCTAGCGGAAACACAGATACGCAGTATTTT. Amino acids: CASSLSSSGNTDTQYF.

The V gene is TRBV5-6, the J gene TRBJ1-5; 9 bases fit TRBD1. The CDR3 is 15 amino acids. V lost 4 bases and J lost 7; bases outside the gene matches: 9. CDR1 and CDR2 (germline): SGHDT, YYEEEE. CDR3 sequence (DNA): TGTGCCAGCAGCAGGGCGGGACAGGGCGGGCAGCCCCAGCATTTT. This encodes CASSRAGQGGQPQHF.

The rearrangement joins TRBV6-1 to TRBJ1-1; D might be TRBD1 (5 bases). Between the trimmed V and J ends, which lost 2 bases and 11 bases, there was a span of 15 bases. The CDR3 has 13 residues. Per the germline V gene, CDR1 is MNHNS and CDR2 is SASEGT. CDR3 sequence: CASSEQGRANAFF. The CDR3 DNA reads as TGTGCCAGCAGTGAACAGGGCAGGGCCAATGCTTTCTTT.

The chain carries TRBV6-4 and TRBJ2-3; 7 nucleotides match TRBD2. The length of the CDR3 is 15 residues. After removal of 2 bases from V and 1 base from J, the junction contained 3 bases not matched to a gene. Germline V gives CDR1 MRHNA, CDR2 SNTAGT. Here the CDR3 reads CASSDGLAGTDTQYF. DNA of the CDR3: TGTGCCAGCAGTGACGGTCTAGCGGGCACAGATACGCAGTATTTT.

The chain employs TRBV9 and TRBJ2-7; 7 positions match TRBD2. V lost 0 bases, J lost 3 bases, and 6 bases stayed unmatched. Germline CDR1 is SGDLS and CDR2 is YYNGEE. The CDR3 extends over 15 amino acids. CDR3 in DNA: TGTGCCAGCAGCGTAGGGCCAGCGGGGAACTACGAGCAGTACTTC. Translated: CASSVGPAGNYEQYF.

The rearrangement uses TRBV27 and TRBJ1-4; no clear D. Trimming left V 5 bases short and J 0 bases short, with 7 bases between. Germline V gene lookup returns CDR1 MNHEY and CDR2 SMNVEV (reference sequence). This CDR3 has 14 residues. The CDR3 protein is CASSPRATNEKLFF. DNA for the CDR3: TGTGCCAGCAGTCCCCGGGCAACTAATGAAAAACTGTTTTTT.

Worth noting for this clone: An end of the junction differs from the germline gene, which may be a read error. Additional DNA sequences in this sample encode the identical CDR3. The gene calls are TRBV7-2 and TRBJ2-5; D call uncertain. The germline V gene has CDR1 SGHTA and CDR2 FQGNSA. The CDR3 sequence is 12 residues long. DNA for the CDR3: TGCGCCGTTCGCTCCAACGGTGAGACCCAGTACTTC. Translating it yields CAVRSNGETQYF.

The genes are TRBV21-1 and TRBJ1-5. TRBV21-1 is given as a pseudogene. This CDR3 is built from 17 residues. CDR3: CASSKVKEGLGNQPQHF. CDR3 DNA: TGTGCCAGCAGCAAAGTTAAGGAGGGGCTGGGCAATCAGCCCCAGCATTTT.

This rearrangement joins TRBV5-6 to TRBJ1-2; tentatively, D is TRBD1 (5 bases). The V and J ends lost 2 bases and 4 bases respectively, with 9 bases between them. The CDR3 consists of 13 residues. The V gene's germline CDR1 is SGHDT and CDR2 YYEEEE. As DNA, the CDR3 is TGTGCCAGCAGCTTTAGCGACAGCTATGGCTACACCTTC. This gives the protein CASSFSDSYGYTF.

This clone was seen once. This chain uses TRBV27 with TRBJ1-1, with D maybe TRBD1 (5 bases). Germline-derived CDR1 and CDR2 are MNHEY and SMNVEV (reference sequence). The CDR3 consists of 16 residues. Trimming removed 3 bases from V and 7 bases from J, with 21 bases in between. The CDR3 DNA reads as TGTGCCAGCAGTTTCCTCAGGGTACAACAACCATATGAAGCTTTCTTT. Protein sequence: CASSFLRVQQPYEAFF.

The chain couples TRBV9 to TRBJ1-4; D not certain. The germline V and J ends were trimmed by 1 base and 4 bases, with 11 bases remaining between them. The CDR3 spans 15 residues. Germline values: CDR1 SGDLS, CDR2 YYNGEE. The CDR3 DNA follows: TGTGCCAGCAGCGTATCGGCAGCAAGTAATGAAAAACTGTTTTTT. This gives the protein CASSVSAASNEKLFF.

The chain uses TRBV7-3 and TRBJ2-5; 12 positions match TRBD2. This CDR3 contains 15 residues. Trimming took 5 bases from V and 4 from J; bases not matched to a gene: 5. Germline lookup yields CDR1 SGHTA and CDR2 FQGTGA. The CDR3 nucleotides read TGTGCCAGCAGCCCTAGCGGGGGGGCGGTAGAGACCCAGTACTTC. Protein sequence: CASSPSGGAVETQYF.

As concerns this clone: A junction end diverges from the germline sequence, so it may reflect a read error. The CDR3 DNA reads TGTGCCTGGAGTCCCGGGACAGGGAGTTGGAGTGGGAACTTC. Protein product: CAWSPGTGSWSGNF. The chain employs TRBV30 and TRBJ2-7; 9 nucleotides line up with TRBD1. The V gene's germline CDR1 is GTSNPN and CDR2 SVGIG (reference sequence). This CDR3 spans 14 amino acids.

The rearrangement uses TRBV5-4 and TRBJ1-2; unclear D gene. The CDR3 has 17 amino acids. Trimming shortened V by 4 bases and J by 7 bases, and 26 bases separated the two germline ends. Germline V gives CDR1 SGHNT, CDR2 YYREEE (reference sequence). Here the CDR3 reads CASSKGTAITDSGGYTF. CDR3 DNA: TGTGCCAGCAGCAAGGGCACTGCAATAACGGATTCTGGTGGCTACACCTTC.

The gene calls are TRBV4-1 and TRBJ2-3, with 8 positions matching TRBD1. The length of the CDR3 is 16 residues. V was pared by 11 bases and J by 4 bases, with 17 bases of the junction left unmatched. Germline-derived CDR1 and CDR2 are MGHRA and YSYEKL. The CDR3 protein is CAPHPRPGGPADTQYF. The CDR3 coding sequence is TGCGCCCCACACCCCCGTCCAGGGGGCCCCGCAGATACGCAGTATTTT.

This chain uses TRBV5-4 with TRBJ2-2, with D uncertain. Germline CDR1 reads SGHNT; CDR2 reads YYREEE (reference sequence). The length of the CDR3 is 17 residues. V was trimmed by 1 base and J by 1 base, leaving 14 bases between them. DNA of the CDR3: TGTGCCAGCAGCTTGAATTCGGGCGGAAGGAACACCGGGGAGCTGTTTTTT. This translates into CASSLNSGGRNTGELFF.